This T cell receptor beta chain was sequenced in a study of shared clonotypes between healthy human individuals. Each PCR replicate from the sorted subsets contained approximately 0.2 ug DNA, which is roughly 33,000 T cell genomes. Per the authors' pipeline: For the immunoSEQ data, sequences were junction-only without quality scores, so filtering differed. Generated by immunoSEQ multiplex PCR, the TCRdb table keeps only in-frame clones and is missing some. That table supplies the V and J calls and clone size; D and trimming were determined from the DNA. Of more than 2 million clones in the sample, 90% to 95% were seen once. Germline CDR1 reads SEHNR; CDR2 reads FQNEAQ (reference sequence). Trimming stripped 2 bases from V and 6 bases from J, with 9 bases between. The length of the CDR3 is 13 residues. CD45RO-negative cells were positively selected for CCR7, leaving out terminally differentiated effector memory CD45RA+ cells.

The chain is built from TRBV7-9 and TRBJ2-3, with D unresolved. Sequenced input: naive CD8+ T cells from PBMCs. The clonotype originates from a man aged 18 to 30 in good health. Some clones in this sample may be carry-over from other donors' samples. The CDR3 coding sequence is TGTGCCAGCAGCTTACCGTATGCGGATACGCAGTATTTT. This gives the protein CASSLPYADTQYF.